Listed here is a single T cell receptor (beta chain). Its target is not known. Prepared libraries of TCR beta cDNA carried unique molecular identifiers. TCRdb reprocessed the PCR reads with MiXCR, giving one entry per CDR3 protein. The sample has around 710,000 distinct CDR3 sequences, under 60% seen once; the top ten hold 4.9%. The data were taken from a study of post-analysis software for immune sequencing data. The germline gives CDR1 SGHKS, CDR2 YYEKEE (reference sequence). The CDR3 has 15 residues. Study outcomes and limitations: Patients showed TRBV5-6, TRBV5-1 and TRBV20-1 among five TRBV segments more frequent than in controls. Multiple sclerosis was associated with a significant reduction in normalized Chao1 diversity relative to controls.

The J gene is TRBJ2-1, the V gene TRBV5-5; D is uncertain. The DNA matches TRBJ2-7 better at its end, which makes the J call doubtful. Sequenced: blood. This receptor was obtained from a girl between 5 and 17 years old with multiple sclerosis. CDR3: CASSLEWYSYNEQYF. The CDR3 DNA follows: TGTGCCAGCAGCTTGGAGTGGTACTCCTACAATGAGCAGTACTTC.